These 26 T cell receptor beta chains share one sample of origin, sequenced in a study of blood T cell repertoires in COVID-19. Method: immunoSEQ multiplex PCR; TCRdb's copy keeps in-frame clones and lacks some. Here the sample spans approximately 140,000 clones, about 87% being singletons. The sample taken for sequencing was peripheral blood. These TCRs come from a human donor with COVID-19, enrolled during active disease. The donor label of this sample is uncertain.

There are a few counts of this clone. The chain recombines TRBV2 with TRBJ2-3; TRBD1 agrees at 10 bases. This CDR3 has 16 amino acids. J lost 4 bases, V lost 7 bases, and 11 bases had no gene match. Germline lookup yields CDR1 SNHLY and CDR2 FYNNEI. CDR3 nucleotide sequence: TGTGCCAGCATTCTATCGACAGGGGGCGCGGCAGATACGCAGTATTTT. Amino acid sequence: CASILSTGGAADTQYF.

This chain's CDR3 is CASSNRGADTEAFF. CDR3 sequence (DNA): TGCGCCAGCAGCAACAGGGGTGCGGACACTGAAGCTTTCTTT. The chain has TRBV5-1 and TRBJ1-1; 7 bases match TRBD1. From germline, CDR1 is SGHRS and CDR2 YFSETQ. V was clipped by 4 bases and J by 3 bases; unmatched bases: 6. This CDR3 is 14 amino acids long.

The chain recombines TRBV5-3 with TRBJ1-1; 10 bases align to TRBD1. Being an ORF, TRBV5-3 has a function that is uncertain. This CDR3 is 15 amino acids long. The V and J ends lost 4 bases and 4 bases, in that order; junction bases with no gene match: 7. This chain's CDR3 is CARSQAGQGFTEAFF. CDR3 DNA sequence: TGTGCCAGAAGCCAAGCGGGACAGGGGTTCACTGAAGCTTTCTTT.

This chain connects TRBV12-5 to TRBJ1-5; TRBD1 matches 9 bases. The junction had 5 bases not matched to a gene; V was cut back by 4 bases and J by 4 bases. The germline CDR1 and CDR2 sequences are LGHNT and FRNRAP. This CDR3 contains 15 residues. The CDR3 spells CASGSQQGANQPQHF. CDR3 DNA: TGTGCTAGTGGTTCCCAACAGGGGGCAAATCAGCCCCAGCATTTT.

V and J are TRBV5-1 and TRBJ2-6, with a possible D match to TRBD1 (5 bases). The germline V and J ends were trimmed by 0 bases and 1 base, with 11 bases remaining between them. The CDR3 has 17 residues. Germline CDR1 SGHRS, CDR2 YFSETQ. CDR3 coding DNA: TGCGCCAGCAGCTTGGTAGCAGGGTTGTCTGGGGCCAACGTCCTGACTTTC. This gives the protein CASSLVAGLSGANVLTF.

V usage is TRBV10-1 and J usage is TRBJ2-7; D is possibly TRBD1 (6 bases). Trimming shortened V by 2 bases and J by 5 bases, and 13 bases separated the two germline ends. This CDR3 is built from 14 residues. CDR1 is WNHNN and CDR2 is SYGVQD in the germline V gene (reference sequence). The CDR3 protein is CASSERTGRDEQYF. DNA of the CDR3: TGCGCCAGCAGTGAGAGAACAGGGCGTGACGAGCAGTACTTC.

The genes are TRBV30 and TRBJ1-3; maybe TRBD1 (6 bases). Trimming removed 3 bases from V and 0 bases from J, with 12 bases in between. The germline V gene has CDR1 GTSNPN and CDR2 SVGIG (reference sequence). This CDR3 has 15 residues. The CDR3 spells CAWRHGQSSGNTIYF. The CDR3 DNA reads TGTGCCTGGAGGCATGGACAGAGCTCTGGAAACACCATATATTTT.

The V gene is TRBV19, the J gene TRBJ2-7, with 11 positions matching TRBD2. J lost 4 bases, V lost 5 bases, and 7 bases had no gene match. Germline CDR1 LNHDA, CDR2 SQIVND (reference sequence). This CDR3 is built from 15 residues. CDR3 in DNA: TGTGCCAGTAGTGGAACGACTAGCGGGGATTACGAGCAGTACTTC. It specifies CASSGTTSGDYEQYF.

The chain uses TRBV5-1 and TRBJ2-7; D might be TRBD1 (6 bases). CDR3 length equals 14 residues. Trimming removed 3 bases at V and 5 bases at J, with 15 bases between. Germline V gene lookup returns CDR1 SGHRS and CDR2 YFSETQ. CDR3 in DNA: TGCGCCAGCAGCTCCCGGGACAACGCGGACGAGCAGTACTTC. This encodes CASSSRDNADEQYF.

A single count supports this clone. The rearrangement uses TRBV6-5 and TRBJ2-7; D possibly corresponds to TRBD1 (7 bases). Germline V lookup: CDR1 MNHEY, CDR2 SVGAGI. V shed 7 bases and J shed 0 bases, with 13 bases lying between them. There are 14 residues in the CDR3. For the CDR3, the DNA is TGTGCCAGCACGGGCCAGGGGGGCTCCTACGAGCAGTACTTC. It encodes CASTGQGGSYEQYF.

The V gene is TRBV7-2, the J gene TRBJ2-1; D perhaps matches TRBD2 (5 bases). The CDR3 consists of 14 residues. The V and J ends lost 5 bases and 7 bases respectively, with 15 bases between them. Germline loops: CDR1 SGHTA, CDR2 FQGNSA. The CDR3 DNA follows: TGTGCCAGCAGCCGCCCACGTCGGAGGAATGAGCAGTTCTTC. This sequence encodes CASSRPRRRNEQFF. Looking up the rest from reference TRBV7-2 and TRBJ2-1 gives the full variable domain: GAGVSQSPSNKVTEKGKDVELRCDPISGHTALYWYRQSLGQGLEFLIYFQGNSAPDKSGLPSDRFSAERTGGSVSTLTIQRTQQEDSAVYLCASSRPRRRNEQFFGPGTRLTVL.

This CDR3 reads CASSESWGEKVHEQYF. For the CDR3, the DNA is TGTGCCAGCAGTGAAAGTTGGGGAGAAAAAGTCCACGAGCAGTACTTC. The chain is built from TRBV6-1 and TRBJ2-7; D might be TRBD2 (5 bases). This CDR3 has 16 amino acids. The V end was cut by 2 bases, the J end by 5 bases, with 19 bases between. The germline CDR1 and CDR2 sequences are MNHNS and SASEGT.

This chain joins TRBV11-2 and TRBJ1-6; no clear D. The CDR3 covers 13 residues. Germline V gives CDR1 SGHAT, CDR2 FQNNGV. The V end was cut by 5 bases, the J end by 11 bases, with 13 bases between. CDR3 DNA sequence: TGTGCCAGCAGCCAGGACCCCGGGGCACCCCTCCACTTT. Translating gives CASSQDPGAPLHF.

This clone was detected only once. The chain combines TRBV2 with TRBJ1-5; perhaps TRBD1 as D (6 bases). The CDR3 runs to 14 residues. V was pared by 5 bases and J by 0 bases, with 8 bases between. In germline, CDR1 is SNHLY, CDR2 FYNNEI. CDR3 residues: CASSTGNSNQPQHF. The CDR3 DNA reads as TGTGCCAGCAGTACAGGGAATAGCAATCAGCCCCAGCATTTT.

The gene calls are TRBV5-1 and TRBJ2-5; the match to TRBD2 covers 7 bases. V gave up 3 bases and J gave up 5 bases; unmatched junction bases: 7. Germline-derived CDR1 and CDR2 are SGHRS and YFSETQ. The CDR3 runs 14 residues. The CDR3 DNA is TGCGCCAGCAGCTCCGGGACTATGATGGAGACCCAGTACTTC. It yields the protein CASSSGTMMETQYF.

J is TRBJ2-1 and V is TRBV18; TRBD2 matches at 10 bases. The V gene's germline CDR1 is KGHSH and CDR2 LQKENI. CDR3 length: 15 amino acids. V gave up 3 bases and J gave up 8 bases; unmatched junction bases: 7. CDR3 residues: CASSPGTSVGHEQFF. CDR3 in DNA: TGTGCCAGCTCACCTGGGACTAGCGTTGGCCATGAGCAGTTCTTC.

This clone was observed a single time. The chain uses TRBV14 and TRBJ2-3; TRBD2 aligns across 11 bases. CDR1 is SGHDN, CDR2 FVKESK, per germline. This CDR3 comprises 15 residues. The V gene end was trimmed by 5 bases and the J gene end by 1 base; junction bases not matched to a gene: 2. The CDR3 loop is CASSKLAGGTDTQYF. The CDR3 bases are TGTGCCAGCAGCAAACTAGCGGGGGGCACAGATACGCAGTATTTT.

The chain has TRBV5-1 and TRBJ2-1; TRBD1 agrees at 8 bases. J gave up 4 bases and V 1 base, and 7 bases lay outside the gene matches. The germline gives CDR1 SGHRS, CDR2 YFSETQ. The CDR3 has 16 residues. CDR3 residues: CASSLKGGDRYNEQFF. The CDR3 nucleotides read TGCGCCAGCAGCTTGAAGGGTGGGGACAGGTACAATGAGCAGTTCTTC.

This clone was detected only once. The gene calls are TRBV5-1 and TRBJ2-3; weak D call: TRBD1 (6 bases). The CDR3 contains 16 residues. V was cut by 0 bases and J by 2 bases, with 13 bases left in between. Germline V CDR1 and CDR2: SGHRS, YFSETQ. The CDR3 is CASSLGTDQPTDTQYF. CDR3 bases: TGCGCCAGCAGCTTGGGGACAGATCAACCCACAGATACGCAGTATTTT.

V is TRBV18 and J is TRBJ2-5; 9 bases are shared with TRBD1. Germline V gene sequence: CDR1 KGHSH, CDR2 LQKENI. Germline trimming cut 3 bases from V and 2 bases from J; bases unmatched to any gene: 1. The CDR3 spans 14 residues. The CDR3 region has the DNA TGTGCCAGCTCACCGGGACAGGGTCAAGAGACCCAGTACTTC. Amino acid sequence: CASSPGQGQETQYF.

The V and J genes are TRBV13 and TRBJ2-7; 9 bases agree with TRBD1. The CDR3 totals 14 residues. V was clipped by 5 bases and J by 3 bases; unmatched bases: 5. Germline V gives CDR1 PRHDT, CDR2 FYEKMQ (reference sequence). The CDR3: CASSADRGYYEQYF. The CDR3 DNA follows: TGTGCCAGCAGCGCCGACAGGGGGTACTACGAGCAGTACTTC.

This chain uses TRBV7-9 with TRBJ1-1; no clear D. This CDR3 contains 11 residues. The V end was cut by 3 bases, the J end by 5 bases, with 4 bases between. Germline V CDR1 and CDR2: SEHNR, FQNEAQ (reference sequence). The CDR3 sequence: CASSFRTEAFF. The CDR3 nucleotides read TGTGCCAGCAGCTTCAGGACTGAAGCTTTCTTT.

The V and J genes are TRBV4-2 and TRBJ2-1, with 9 positions matching TRBD2. Germline V gene lookup returns CDR1 LGHNA and CDR2 YNFKEQ. CDR3 length: 14 amino acids. V lost 3 bases to trimming and J lost 8 bases; unmatched junction nucleotides: 5. The CDR3 protein is CASSQAIAGDEQFF. DNA for the CDR3: TGTGCCAGCAGCCAGGCCATAGCGGGAGATGAGCAGTTCTTC.

This rearrangement joins TRBV30 to TRBJ1-5; TRBD1 agrees at 7 bases. This CDR3 has 13 amino acids. CDR1 and CDR2 from the germline V gene are GTSNPN and SVGIG (reference sequence). The ends lost 5 bases at V and 2 bases at J; junction bases unmatched: 3. Here the CDR3 reads CAWGGQGNQPQHF. CDR3 nucleotides: TGTGCCTGGGGCGGACAGGGCAATCAGCCCCAGCATTTT.

This sequence joins TRBV7-7 and TRBJ2-3; D is perhaps TRBD2 (6 bases). Trimming removed 3 bases at V and 2 bases at J, with 9 bases between. This CDR3 is 14 amino acids long. Germline loops: CDR1 SSHAT, CDR2 FNYEAQ (reference sequence). CDR3 sequence reads: CASSLRDLTDTQYF. DNA of the CDR3: TGTGCCAGCAGCTTGCGGGACCTCACAGATACGCAGTATTTT.

The chain joins TRBV19 to TRBJ1-5, with 8 positions matching TRBD1. The CDR3 contains 15 residues. The V gene's germline CDR1 is LNHDA and CDR2 SQIVND (reference sequence). The V segment lost 7 bases and the J segment 7 bases; nucleotides outside the gene matches: 12. CDR3 nucleotide sequence: TGTGCCAGTACCCATACGGACAGGGAAGGACAGCCCCAGCATTTT. Its translation is CASTHTDREGQPQHF.